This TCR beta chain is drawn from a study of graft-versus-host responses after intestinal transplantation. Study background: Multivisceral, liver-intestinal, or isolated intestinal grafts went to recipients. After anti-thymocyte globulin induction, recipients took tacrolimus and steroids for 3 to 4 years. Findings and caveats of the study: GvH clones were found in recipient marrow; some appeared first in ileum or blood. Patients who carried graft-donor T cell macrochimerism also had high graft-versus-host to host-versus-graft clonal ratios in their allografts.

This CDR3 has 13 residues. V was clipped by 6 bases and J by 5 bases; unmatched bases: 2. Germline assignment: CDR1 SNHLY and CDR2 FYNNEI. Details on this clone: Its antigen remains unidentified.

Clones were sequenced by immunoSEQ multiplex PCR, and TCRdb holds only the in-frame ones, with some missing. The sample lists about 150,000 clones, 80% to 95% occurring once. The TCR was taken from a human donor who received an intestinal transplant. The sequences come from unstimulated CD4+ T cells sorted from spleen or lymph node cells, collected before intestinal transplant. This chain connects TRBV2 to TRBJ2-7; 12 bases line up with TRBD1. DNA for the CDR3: TGTGCCAGCAGGGGACAGGGGGCGGACGAGCAGTACTTC. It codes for CASRGQGADEQYF.